What follows are 17 T cell receptor beta chains derived from one specimen sequenced in a study of blood T cell repertoires in COVID-19 (dated by TCRdb to the early 2020s). The protocol used for the library was the immunoSEQ multiplex PCR assay. TCRdb provides this immuneACCESS table in a form limited to in-frame rearrangements. Some clones are lacking; in checked studies, under half of them reflect an unresolved V gene, and why the rest are absent is not known. The sample records about 250,000 clones, 88% of which are singletons. Around 3% of the sample is in the top ten clones. Sample: PBMCs or T cells enriched from blood (not recorded which). The source is a woman in her 50s who had recovered from COVID-19.

This chain joins TRBV21-1 and TRBJ2-3; the DNA was not compared with TRBD2, the D call given in the table. TRBV21-1 is tagged as a pseudogene. The CDR3 contains 16 residues. The CDR3 protein is CASNDYRGLADGTQYF. For the CDR3, the DNA is TGTGCCAGCAATGACTATCGGGGACTAGCTGATGGTACGCAGTATTTT.

The V gene is TRBV13, the J gene TRBJ1-2; a weak D match, TRBD1 (6 bases). The germline gives CDR1 PRHDT, CDR2 FYEKMQ (reference sequence). Trimming cost V 2 bases and J 4 bases, with 14 bases left between them. The CDR3 totals 15 residues. CDR3 DNA sequence: TGTGCCAGCAGCTTAAGGGGGAAGAGAAGCTATGGCTACACCTTC. This sequence encodes CASSLRGKRSYGYTF.

Only one count was recorded for this clone. Distinct nucleotide sequences in the sample also encode this CDR3. The rearrangement links TRBV18 to TRBJ1-5; D possibly corresponds to TRBD1 (6 bases). The ends were cut back, 3 bases at V and 1 base at J, with 7 bases in the middle. The germline V gene encodes CDR1 KGHSH and CDR2 LQKENI. The CDR3 sequence is 14 residues long. The CDR3 loop reads CASSPGQSNQPQHF. CDR3 coding DNA: TGTGCCAGCTCACCCGGACAGAGCAATCAGCCCCAGCATTTT.

This sequence joins TRBV6-5 and TRBJ1-2, with a weak D call TRBD1 (6 bases). This CDR3 has 13 amino acids. V was trimmed by 5 bases and J by 5 bases, leaving 12 bases between them. CDR1 is MNHEY, CDR2 SVGAGI, per germline. This CDR3 reads CASSTGLGYGYTF. The CDR3 region has the DNA TGTGCCAGCAGTACAGGGTTGGGGTATGGCTACACCTTC.

This sequence joins TRBV6-5 and TRBJ1-1, with D possibly matching TRBD1 (6 bases). This CDR3 spans 15 amino acids. The V end lost 5 bases, the J end lost 4 bases, and 17 bases lay between the germline ends. Germline V gene lookup returns CDR1 MNHEY and CDR2 SVGAGI. DNA of the CDR3: TGTGCCAGCAGTACCCGACAGGTGTCGAGCACTGAAGCTTTCTTT. This translates into CASSTRQVSSTEAFF.

The chain carries TRBV18 and TRBJ2-3, with a possible D match to TRBD2 (7 bases). The CDR3 has 17 residues. The germline gives CDR1 KGHSH, CDR2 LQKENI. The germline V and J ends were trimmed by 5 bases and 0 bases, with 18 bases remaining between them. This chain's CDR3 is CASSSKQGRGSTDTQYF. Here the CDR3 DNA reads TGTGCCAGCTCATCAAAGCAGGGGCGGGGGAGCACAGATACGCAGTATTTT.

This rearrangement joins TRBV6-5 to TRBJ1-1; 8 bases line up with TRBD1. CDR1 MNHEY and CDR2 SVGAGI come from the germline V gene. This CDR3 contains 15 residues. V shed 6 bases, J shed 4 bases, and the junction held 10 bases outside the gene matches. The CDR3 is CASRVDRGGGTEAFF. The CDR3 nucleotides are TGTGCCAGCAGGGTTGACAGGGGTGGAGGCACTGAAGCTTTCTTT.

The V call is TRBV28, the J call TRBJ1-6; 7 nucleotides match TRBD1. The CDR3 is 15 residues long. Germline values: CDR1 MDHEN, CDR2 SYDVKM. V was pared by 7 bases and J by 8 bases, with 11 bases of the junction left unmatched. In nucleotides, the CDR3 is TGTGCCAGCACCGGTCAGGGGACAGTACATTCACCCCTCCACTTT. Residues: CASTGQGTVHSPLHF.

The chain couples TRBV9 to TRBJ2-1; perhaps TRBD1 as D (5 bases). This CDR3 has 15 amino acids. CDR1 is SGDLS, CDR2 YYNGEE, per germline. The V end lost 3 bases, the J end lost 1 base, and 11 bases lay between the germline ends. The CDR3 coding sequence is TGTGCCAGCAGCGGAAGACAGACATCCTACAATGAGCAGTTCTTC. This sequence encodes CASSGRQTSYNEQFF.

For the CDR3, the DNA is TGTGCCAGCAGTTACGGACAGGCCTATGGCTACACCTTC. Translation: CASSYGQAYGYTF. The chain joins TRBV6-5 to TRBJ1-2; the match to TRBD1 covers 7 bases. V gave up 2 bases and J gave up 4 bases; unmatched junction bases: 1. Per the germline V gene, CDR1 is MNHEY and CDR2 is SVGAGI. The CDR3 is 13 residues long.

The chain has TRBV28 and TRBJ2-3; 7 bases map to TRBD2. The trim removed 10 bases at V and 3 bases at J, leaving 13 bases unmatched. Germline-derived CDR1 and CDR2 are MDHEN and SYDVKM. The CDR3 extends over 15 amino acids. The CDR3 nucleotides are TGTGCCACCTCCCGTAGGGGCGGGAGTACAGATACGCAGTATTTT. Translating gives CATSRRGGSTDTQYF.

Comment on this clone: The junction and the germline gene differ at one end; a read error may be behind it. V usage is TRBV4-3 and J usage is TRBJ2-1, with TRBD2 identical over 9 bases. Germline CDR1 and CDR2: LGHNA and YSLEER. The CDR3 totals 15 residues. The CDR3 DNA reads as TGCGCCAGCAGGCAAGCGGGAGGATCCTACAATGAGCAGTTCTTC. Protein sequence: CASRQAGGSYNEQFF.

V usage is TRBV4-1 and J usage is TRBJ1-1; D gene unclear. This CDR3 region has 15 residues. The germline CDR1 and CDR2 sequences are MGHRA and YSYEKL. Trimming removed 0 bases from V and 0 bases from J, with 8 bases in between. The CDR3 DNA is TGCGCCAGCAGCCAAGAAAGTGGGCTGAACACTGAAGCTTTCTTT. This sequence encodes CASSQESGLNTEAFF.

This chain links TRBV30 with TRBJ2-2; D is perhaps TRBD2 (5 bases). CDR1 and CDR2 from the germline V gene are GTSNPN and SVGIG (reference sequence). V was trimmed by 7 bases and J by 5 bases, leaving 20 bases between them. CDR3 size: 15 residues. For the CDR3, the DNA is TGTGCCTTCGCGGGTCTAGCCCTCGGTACCGGGGAGCTGTTTTTT. This translates into CAFAGLALGTGELFF.

V gene TRBV19 combines with J gene TRBJ1-1, with TRBD1 matching over 7 bases. Trimming at V came to 8 bases and at J to 1 base, leaving 1 base not matched to a gene. Germline loops: CDR1 LNHDA, CDR2 SQIVND (reference sequence). The CDR3 covers 12 residues. DNA of the CDR3: TGTGCCAGTGGGGACAGGAACACTGAAGCTTTCTTT. It translates to CASGDRNTEAFF.

V is TRBV3-1 (or the pseudogene TRBV3-2) and J is TRBJ2-7; TRBD1 agrees at 10 bases. V shed 4 bases, J shed 6 bases, and the junction held 9 bases outside the gene matches. This CDR3 spans 15 amino acids. CDR1 and CDR2 from the germline V gene are LGHDT and YNNKEL (reference sequence). The CDR3 is CASSPSGTGVSEQYF. The CDR3 nucleotides are TGTGCCAGCAGCCCATCCGGGACAGGGGTCTCCGAGCAGTACTTC.

The chain is built from TRBV7-2 and TRBJ2-3; 7 bases line up with TRBD2. CDR1 is SGHTA, CDR2 FQGNSA, per germline. The CDR3 contains 16 residues. V was pared by 3 bases and J by 4 bases, with 10 bases of the junction left unmatched. CDR3 in DNA: TGTGCCAGCAGCTTGGGAAGCGGGAATCCACCAGATACGCAGTATTTT. This encodes CASSLGSGNPPDTQYF.